Below are 32 T cell receptor beta chains sequenced from a single sample in a study of blood T cell repertoires in COVID-19 (TCRdb year 2020). The library was obtained by the immunoSEQ multiplex PCR assay. Imported from immuneACCESS, the table was reduced by TCRdb to in-frame sequences with V and J called. These copies leave out some clones; in studies compared against another copy, an unresolved V gene accounts for under half, and the cause of the remainder is not known. This sample has some 100,000 clones in its table, and about 86% of those were observed once. 2.7% of the sample is held by the ten biggest clonotypes. The sequencing input was PBMCs or T cells enriched from blood (not recorded which). These receptors were collected from a woman between 50 and 59 years old who had recovered from COVID-19.

The rearrangement links TRBV3-1 (or the pseudogene TRBV3-2) to TRBJ1-2, with a weak D call TRBD1 (6 bases). CDR1 and CDR2 (germline): LGHDT, YNNKEL (reference sequence). The CDR3 is 14 amino acids. V was shortened by 8 bases and J by 2 bases, with 15 bases between the two germline ends. The CDR3 region is CASGFITGNYGYTF. CDR3 bases: TGTGCCAGCGGATTTATAACAGGGAACTATGGCTACACCTTC.

The genes are TRBV19 and TRBJ2-3, with TRBD1 identical over 8 bases. The CDR3 is made up of 16 amino acids. In germline, CDR1 is LNHDA, CDR2 SQIVND (reference sequence). Unmatched junction bases numbered 10, after V lost 5 bases and J lost 3 bases. The CDR3 bases are TGTGCCAGTAGTTTACACCGGGACAGGCCGACAGATACGCAGTATTTT. Amino acids: CASSLHRDRPTDTQYF.

The chain uses TRBV7-2 and TRBJ2-5; 9 bases fit TRBD1. CDR1 and CDR2 (germline): SGHTA, FQGNSA. This CDR3 is built from 19 residues. V shed 3 bases, J shed 0 bases, and the junction held 14 bases outside the gene matches. CDR3 in DNA: TGTGCCAGCAGCTTTCGGCCACCATCCGGGACAGGGTACCAAGAGACCCAGTACTTC. It codes for CASSFRPPSGTGYQETQYF.

V is TRBV12-3 or TRBV12-4 and J is TRBJ1-2; D unresolved. V lost 3 bases to trimming and J lost 1 base, with 3 bases between them. The CDR3 extends over 12 amino acids. Written as DNA, the CDR3 is TGTGCCAGCAGTTTGTATAACTATGGCTACACCTTC. It encodes CASSLYNYGYTF.

The J gene is TRBJ1-5, the V gene TRBV19, with TRBD1 matching over 9 bases. V was pared by 7 bases and J by 6 bases, with 13 bases of the junction left unmatched. The germline CDR1 and CDR2 sequences are LNHDA and SQIVND (reference sequence). The CDR3 is 16 amino acids. The CDR3 DNA reads TGTGCCAGTAATCCGCAGGACAGGGGTACCGGTCAGCCCCAGCATTTT. Translating gives CASNPQDRGTGQPQHF.

This chain links TRBV6-5 with TRBJ2-7; no clear D gene. The germline V and J ends were trimmed by 10 bases and 2 bases, with 12 bases remaining between them. Germline CDR1 reads MNHEY; CDR2 reads SVGAGI. The CDR3 loop spans 12 amino acids. The CDR3 coding sequence is TGTGCCACCGCAACTGATACCTACGAGCAGTACTTC. It specifies CATATDTYEQYF.

J is TRBJ2-1 and V is TRBV4-1; 9 positions match TRBD2. The germline CDR1 and CDR2 sequences are MGHRA and YSYEKL. After removal of 3 bases from V and 5 bases from J, the junction contained 5 bases not matched to a gene. The CDR3 is made up of 15 amino acids. In DNA, the CDR3 is TGCGCCAGCAGCCACCCGGGACTAGCTCACAATGAGCAGTTCTTC. Amino acid sequence: CASSHPGLAHNEQFF.

The chain is built from TRBV7-3 and TRBJ2-1; D perhaps matches TRBD1 (6 bases). This CDR3 region has 16 residues. Germline CDR1 is SGHTA and CDR2 is FQGTGA. V lost 5 bases and J 3 bases, leaving 17 bases between the germline ends. For the CDR3, the DNA is TGTGCCAGCAGCCTAGGAGCAGGGGAGAGCTACAATGAGCAGTTCTTC. It encodes CASSLGAGESYNEQFF.

This chain connects TRBV5-1 to TRBJ1-1; 9 bases agree with TRBD1. CDR1 and CDR2 (germline): SGHRS, YFSETQ. V shed 4 bases, J shed 4 bases, and the junction held 8 bases outside the gene matches. The CDR3 extends over 15 amino acids. CDR3: CASSPTGGGGTEAFF. The CDR3 coding sequence is TGCGCCAGCAGCCCAACAGGGGGCGGCGGCACTGAAGCTTTCTTT.

J is TRBJ2-7 and V is TRBV5-1; 7 bases are shared with TRBD2. Germline V gene lookup returns CDR1 SGHRS and CDR2 YFSETQ. The CDR3 contains 14 residues. Trimming removed 4 bases from V and 7 bases from J; junction bases left unmatched: 11. For the CDR3, the DNA is TGCGCCAGCAGCCCGGAGGGAGGGTTGAGGGAGCAGTACTTC. The encoded protein is CASSPEGGLREQYF.

The chain recombines TRBV5-4 with TRBJ1-3; D is possibly TRBD1 (6 bases). CDR1 and CDR2 from the germline V gene are SGHNT and YYREEE (reference sequence). V lost 3 bases, J lost 1 base, and 8 bases lay in between. The CDR3 is 14 amino acids. The CDR3 DNA reads as TGTGCCAGCAGCTCACAGGGATCTGGAAACACCATATATTTT. Translating gives CASSSQGSGNTIYF.

The V and J genes are TRBV19 and TRBJ2-2, with D unclear. Germline CDR1 is LNHDA and CDR2 is SQIVND (reference sequence). Trimming removed 3 bases from V and 3 bases from J, with 8 bases in between. The CDR3 consists of 14 residues. The CDR3 bases are TGTGCCAGTAGTATCCGAGCACACACCGGGGAGCTGTTTTTT. This gives the protein CASSIRAHTGELFF. The entire variable domain, with the rest obtained from reference TRBV19 and TRBJ2-2, is as follows: DGGITQSPKYLFRKEGQNVTLSCEQNLNHDAMYWYRQDPGQGLRLIYYSQIVNDFQKGDIAEGYSVSREKKESFPLTVTSAQKNPTAFYLCASSIRAHTGELFFGEGSRLTVL.

The V call is TRBV28, the J call TRBJ2-2; TRBD2 aligns across 8 bases. The CDR3 has 16 amino acids. Trimming removed 4 bases from V and 5 bases from J; junction bases left unmatched: 9. The V gene's germline CDR1 is MDHEN and CDR2 SYDVKM. The CDR3 DNA reads as TGTGCCAGCAGTTCCGGGGGGGCCGGTCATACCGGGGAGCTGTTTTTT. Translated, it gives CASSSGGAGHTGELFF.

The chain carries TRBV18 and TRBJ1-1; D is undetermined. CDR3 length: 11 residues. Germline V CDR1 and CDR2: KGHSH, LQKENI. V was trimmed by 6 bases and J by 8 bases, leaving 10 bases between them. The CDR3 region has the DNA TGTGCCAGCTCGTTCGAGATCGAAGCTTTCTTT. Amino acid sequence: CASSFEIEAFF.

The CDR3 DNA reads TGTGCCAGCAGTCGACCGGGACAGGGCCTCAATGAAAAACTGTTTTTT. Protein: CASSRPGQGLNEKLFF. The chain couples TRBV28 to TRBJ1-4; 9 bases match TRBD1. Germline V lookup: CDR1 MDHEN, CDR2 SYDVKM. After removal of 5 bases from V and 5 bases from J, the junction contained 9 bases not matched to a gene. This CDR3 comprises 16 residues.

The chain uses TRBV4-1 and TRBJ2-3; TRBD1 might be the D (6 bases). This CDR3 has 14 amino acids. Germline CDR1 is MGHRA and CDR2 is YSYEKL. Trimming took 1 base from V and 5 from J, leaving 10 bases between them. CDR3 amino acids: CASSQGGPGDTQYF. The CDR3, as DNA: TGCGCCAGCAGCCAAGGGGGGCCGGGAGATACGCAGTATTTT.

The rearrangement links TRBV27 to TRBJ2-1; 8 nucleotides match TRBD2. The CDR3 spans 15 residues. V dropped 2 bases and J dropped 0; count of bases not matched to a gene: 0. Germline CDR1 reads MNHEY; CDR2 reads SMNVEV (reference sequence). CDR3 loop: CASSLSGSSYNEQFF. CDR3 coding DNA: TGTGCCAGCAGTTTAAGCGGGAGCTCCTACAATGAGCAGTTCTTC.

The V call is TRBV28, the J call TRBJ2-7, with 10 bases matching TRBD2. V shed 5 bases and J 3 bases; nucleotides not matched to a gene: 10. Germline loops: CDR1 MDHEN, CDR2 SYDVKM. There are 16 residues in the CDR3. CDR3 in amino acids: CASSQAGGPDYYEQYF. The CDR3, as DNA: TGTGCCAGCAGTCAAGCGGGAGGGCCGGATTACTACGAGCAGTACTTC.

The chain uses TRBV3-1 (or the pseudogene TRBV3-2) and TRBJ2-1, with TRBD1 matching over 7 bases. Germline V lookup: CDR1 LGHDT, CDR2 YNNKEL (reference sequence). Losses at the gene ends were 0 bases for V and 0 bases for J; bases not matched to a gene: 2. This CDR3 spans 16 amino acids. CDR3 amino acids: CASSQETGFSYNEQFF. The CDR3 nucleotides read TGTGCCAGCAGCCAAGAGACAGGGTTCTCCTACAATGAGCAGTTCTTC.

This clone has only a few counts. This rearrangement joins TRBV12-3 or TRBV12-4 to TRBJ1-2; tentative D call: TRBD1 (6 bases). CDR3 size: 13 residues. Trimming shortened V by 6 bases and J by 4 bases, and 12 bases separated the two germline ends. The CDR3 region is CASSSQGPYGYTF. In nucleotides, the CDR3 is TGTGCCAGCAGCTCACAGGGCCCCTATGGCTACACCTTC.

This chain links TRBV5-1 with TRBJ1-1; D is perhaps TRBD1 (5 bases). V dropped 2 bases and J dropped 0 bases, with 8 bases sitting between them. Germline V gene sequence: CDR1 SGHRS, CDR2 YFSETQ. This CDR3 is built from 14 residues. Written as DNA, the CDR3 is TGCGCCAGCAGCTTTGGGACTTTGAACACTGAAGCTTTCTTT. As protein: CASSFGTLNTEAFF.

This clone was seen only a few times. The gene calls are TRBV7-9 and TRBJ2-2; 16 bases map to TRBD2. Germline CDR1 and CDR2: SEHNR and FQNEAQ (reference sequence). V shed 4 bases and J 5 bases; nucleotides not matched to a gene: 1. The CDR3 has 16 residues. This chain's CDR3 is CASSSGLAGGTGELFF. For the CDR3, the DNA is TGTGCCAGCAGCTCGGGACTAGCGGGAGGGACCGGGGAGCTGTTTTTT. Full variable domain (rest looked up from reference TRBV7-9 and TRBJ2-2): DTGVSQNPRHKITKRGQNVTFRCDPISEHNRLYWYRQTLGQGPEFLTYFQNEAQLEKSRLLSDRFSAERPKGSFSTLEIQRTEQGDSAMYLCASSSGLAGGTGELFFGEGSRLTVL.

The CDR3 loop is CASGTLSGANVLTF. The CDR3 DNA follows: TGTGCCAGCGGCACCCTCTCTGGGGCCAACGTCCTGACTTTC. The chain is built from TRBV28 and TRBJ2-6; D gene unclear. The germline gives CDR1 MDHEN, CDR2 SYDVKM. Trimming removed 8 bases at V and 0 bases at J, with 8 bases between. This CDR3 is built from 14 residues.

The CDR3 protein is CASSLNSPDEQFF. CDR3 DNA sequence: TGTGCCAGCAGCTTGAACTCCCCCGATGAGCAGTTCTTC. This rearrangement joins TRBV7-3 to TRBJ2-1; D gene unclear. V was pared by 3 bases and J by 8 bases, with 11 bases between. The CDR3 loop spans 13 amino acids. The germline V gene encodes CDR1 SGHTA and CDR2 FQGTGA.

The chain combines TRBV3-1 (or the pseudogene TRBV3-2) with TRBJ2-7; 7 positions match TRBD2. This CDR3 has 14 residues. Trimming removed 1 base from V and 6 bases from J; junction bases left unmatched: 6. Per germline, CDR1 LGHDT and CDR2 YNNKEL (reference sequence). The CDR3 loop reads CASSQGGRATEQYF. CDR3 in DNA: TGTGCCAGCAGCCAAGGTGGGAGGGCGACCGAGCAGTACTTC.

The V call is TRBV1, the J call TRBJ2-3; TRBD2, as called in the table, went unchecked against the DNA. TRBV1 is classified as a pseudogene. The CDR3 length is 16 residues. The CDR3 DNA is TGCACCAGCAGCCAAGATGAGCGGGAGGGCCGATATACGCAGTATTTT. Translating gives CTSSQDEREGRYTQYF.

The chain recombines TRBV5-1 with TRBJ2-1; D unclear. Germline V lookup: CDR1 SGHRS, CDR2 YFSETQ. The germline V and J ends were trimmed by 1 base and 5 bases, with 13 bases remaining between them. The CDR3 consists of 15 residues. This CDR3 is CASSLSQARHNEQFF. CDR3 sequence (DNA): TGCGCCAGCAGCTTGAGTCAGGCCCGGCACAATGAGCAGTTCTTC.

J is TRBJ2-5 and V is TRBV6-5, with 8 bases lining up with TRBD1. This CDR3 spans 15 amino acids. Germline V CDR1 and CDR2: MNHEY, SVGAGI. After removal of 6 bases from V and 1 base from J, the junction contained 7 bases not matched to a gene. The CDR3 coding sequence is TGTGCCAGCAGAAGGACAGGGTCGGTCCAAGAGACCCAGTACTTC. Protein: CASRRTGSVQETQYF.

The gene calls are TRBV5-4 and TRBJ2-7; 9 positions agree with TRBD1. This CDR3 is 16 amino acids long. V dropped 2 bases and J dropped 2; count of bases not matched to a gene: 8. Germline V CDR1 and CDR2: SGHNT, YYREEE (reference sequence). The CDR3 here is CASSLLGQGRTYEQYF. The CDR3 coding sequence is TGTGCCAGCAGCTTACTTGGACAGGGGAGAACCTACGAGCAGTACTTC.

The chain is built from TRBV3-1 (or the pseudogene TRBV3-2) and TRBJ2-1; 7 nucleotides line up with TRBD2. Germline V lookup: CDR1 LGHDT, CDR2 YNNKEL (reference sequence). V was clipped by 6 bases and J by 3 bases; unmatched bases: 5. The CDR3 is made up of 14 amino acids. Written as DNA, the CDR3 is TGTGCCAGCAGTCGGGAGGCTTACTACAATGAGCAGTTCTTC. This sequence encodes CASSREAYYNEQFF.

This clone turned up a few times. The chain has TRBV5-1 and TRBJ1-4; no reliable D call. From germline, CDR1 is SGHRS and CDR2 YFSETQ. This CDR3 region has 14 residues. Trimming pared 0 bases from V and 3 bases from J, leaving 6 bases between. The CDR3 reads CASSLGAANEKLFF. Here the CDR3 DNA reads TGCGCCAGCAGCTTGGGGGCAGCTAATGAAAAACTGTTTTTT.

This chain connects TRBV19 to TRBJ2-3; D might be TRBD2 (7 bases). Deletions cut 8 bases from V and 5 bases from J, with 26 bases between. The CDR3 loop spans 17 amino acids. CDR1 LNHDA and CDR2 SQIVND come from the germline V gene (reference sequence). The CDR3 DNA reads TGTGCCAGTGACTTCTCTGTGGGGGGGGCCGGAGGAGATACGCAGTATTTT. Translated, it gives CASDFSVGGAGGDTQYF.